What follows are 27 T cell receptor beta chains derived from one specimen sequenced in a study of graft-versus-host responses after intestinal transplantation. Repertoires were generated with immunoSEQ multiplex PCR, while TCRdb's copy carries only in-frame clones and drops some. The sample consists of about 86,000 clones, over 75% of them appearing once. These TCRs' antigens remain unknown. The source material was unstimulated CD8+ T cells sorted from spleen or lymph node cells, sampled before intestinal transplant. Every receptor here comes from a human donor who received an intestinal transplant.

The gene calls are TRBV5-4 and TRBJ2-2, with TRBD1 as a possible D gene (5 bases). The CDR3 has 16 residues. Trimming took 0 bases from V and 0 from J, leaving 9 bases between them. CDR1 is SGHNT, CDR2 YYREEE, per germline (reference sequence). CDR3 loop: CASSLEAGTNTGELFF. The DNA for the CDR3 is TGTGCCAGCAGCTTGGAGGCAGGGACGAACACCGGGGAGCTGTTTTTT.

This clone was observed a single time. Written as DNA, the CDR3 is TGCGCCAGCAGCCAAGAATGGGTAGCGGGAGTAGGTACGCAGTATTTT. Translation: CASSQEWVAGVGTQYF. The chain is built from TRBV4-1 and TRBJ2-3, with 9 positions matching TRBD2. CDR1 and CDR2 from the germline V gene are MGHRA and YSYEKL. This CDR3 is 16 amino acids long. The V and J ends lost 0 bases and 8 bases, in that order; junction bases with no gene match: 9.

The V gene is TRBV11-2, the J gene TRBJ1-2, with a weak D call TRBD1 (5 bases). The CDR3 is 14 residues long. Germline values: CDR1 SGHAT, CDR2 FQNNGV. The germline V and J ends were trimmed by 0 bases and 8 bases, with 13 bases remaining between them. The CDR3 DNA reads TGTGCCAGCAGCTTAGACCGGGGAGGGGCCGGCTACACCTTC. Its protein product is CASSLDRGGAGYTF.

This chain uses TRBV27 with TRBJ2-3, with TRBD1 as a possible D gene (6 bases). Germline CDR1 and CDR2: MNHEY and SMNVEV (reference sequence). V was cut by 6 bases and J by 5 bases, with 9 bases left in between. The CDR3 totals 12 residues. CDR3 sequence reads: CASRDSGDTQYF. CDR3 in DNA: TGTGCCAGCAGGGACAGCGGAGATACGCAGTATTTT.

The chain uses TRBV7-8 and TRBJ2-1; 13 nucleotides align to TRBD2. The CDR3 is 14 residues long. V lost 5 bases and J lost 9; bases outside the gene matches: 4. Germline V lookup: CDR1 SGHVS, CDR2 FQNEAQ. CDR3 coding DNA: TGTGCCAGCAGCATTGGGACTAGCGGGACTGAGCAGTTCTTC. This encodes CASSIGTSGTEQFF.

The J gene is TRBJ2-7, the V gene TRBV30; D possibly corresponds to TRBD2 (5 bases). The V end was cut by 0 bases, the J end by 2 bases, with 14 bases between. Germline assignment: CDR1 GTSNPN and CDR2 SVGIG (reference sequence). CDR3 length: 15 residues. The CDR3 bases are TGTGCCTGGAGTGTACAAGGACTTAATGCCTACGAGCAGTACTTC. Its protein is CAWSVQGLNAYEQYF.

CDR3 amino acids: CASSGTSVDFF. CDR3 bases: TGTGCCAGCTCAGGGACTAGCGTTGACTTCTTC. The rearrangement uses TRBV7-2 and TRBJ2-1; TRBD2 aligns across 10 bases. Germline CDR1 and CDR2: SGHTA and FQGNSA. The V segment lost 8 bases and the J segment 16 bases; nucleotides outside the gene matches: 8. The length of the CDR3 is 11 residues.

The count of this clone is one. The chain is built from TRBV28 and TRBJ2-3; D is uncertain. V shed 5 bases and J shed 4 bases, with 10 bases lying between them. Germline V gene data show CDR1 as MDHEN and CDR2 as SYDVKM. The CDR3 is 13 residues long. The CDR3 DNA reads as TGTGCCAGCAGTCTGGCAGGCCCAGATACGCAGTATTTT. It is translated as CASSLAGPDTQYF. The full variable domain, completed using reference TRBV28 and TRBJ2-3, is DVKVTQSSRYLVKRTGEKVFLECVQDMDHENMFWYRQDPGLGLRLIYFSYDVKMKEKGDIPEGYSVSREKKERFSLILESASTNQTSMYLCASSLAGPDTQYFGPGTRLTVL.

This chain uses TRBV29-1 with TRBJ2-5; 14 bases match TRBD2. Germline CDR1 reads SQVTM; CDR2 reads ANQGSEA. This CDR3 region has 16 residues. The V segment lost 1 base and the J segment 4 bases; nucleotides outside the gene matches: 5. The CDR3 loop is CSVEVRGLAGGETQYF. The DNA of the CDR3 is TGCAGCGTTGAAGTCCGTGGACTAGCGGGAGGAGAGACCCAGTACTTC.

The V call is TRBV7-9, the J call TRBJ2-2, with TRBD2 matching over 10 bases. The CDR3 extends over 18 amino acids. The J segment lost 5 bases and the V segment lost 3 bases, leaving 12 bases of the junction unmatched. Germline loops: CDR1 SEHNR, CDR2 FQNEAQ (reference sequence). As DNA, the CDR3 is TGTGCCAGCAGCTTTCCCCTAGCGGGAGCCCCAGGGACCGGGGAGCTGTTTTTT. This sequence encodes CASSFPLAGAPGTGELFF.

V is TRBV11-2 and J is TRBJ2-1, with D perhaps matching TRBD1 (7 bases). Trimming cost V 4 bases and J 8 bases, with 18 bases left between them. CDR1 and CDR2 (germline): SGHAT, FQNNGV. The CDR3 totals 15 residues. The CDR3 DNA reads as TGTGCCAGCAGCTACGAGATCAGGGGGGTCGATGAGCAGTTCTTC. Translation: CASSYEIRGVDEQFF. The full variable domain, with the rest looked up from reference TRBV11-2 and TRBJ2-1, is EAGVAQSPRYKIIEKRQSVAFWCNPISGHATLYWYQQILGQGPKLLIQFQNNGVVDDSQLPKDRFSAERLKGVDSTLKIQPAKLEDSAVYLCASSYEIRGVDEQFFGPGTRLTVL.

The V gene is TRBV6-5, the J gene TRBJ2-7; tentatively, D is TRBD1 (6 bases). Germline CDR1 is MNHEY and CDR2 is SVGAGI. Trimming removed 4 bases at V and 1 base at J, with 14 bases between. There are 15 residues in the CDR3. The CDR3 spells CASSFGGQGSYEQYF. The CDR3 DNA sequence: TGTGCCAGCAGTTTTGGGGGCCAGGGATCCTACGAGCAGTACTTC.

CDR3 DNA: TGTGCCAGTAGTATCCTAGCGGCATCCTACGAGCAGTACTTC. Translation gives CASSILAASYEQYF. V usage is TRBV19 and J usage is TRBJ2-7; 7 bases map to TRBD2. The CDR3 has 14 residues. The V and J ends lost 3 bases and 1 base, in that order; junction bases with no gene match: 3. Per germline, CDR1 LNHDA and CDR2 SQIVND (reference sequence).

The genes are TRBV7-9 and TRBJ1-1, with D possibly being TRBD1 (6 bases). Trimming took off 4 bases at V and 3 bases at J, with 12 bases between the two ends. CDR3 length equals 14 residues. CDR1 and CDR2 from the germline V gene are SEHNR and FQNEAQ (reference sequence). The CDR3, as DNA: TGTGCCAGCAGCTCCCTACAGGGTGACACTGAAGCTTTCTTT. Amino acids: CASSSLQGDTEAFF.

Notes on this clone: The same CDR3 is also encoded by other DNA sequences in this sample. The V call is TRBV9, the J call TRBJ2-7; tentatively, D is TRBD2 (6 bases). CDR3 length: 14 residues. Trimming pared 0 bases from V and 3 bases from J, leaving 10 bases between. Per the germline V gene, CDR1 is SGDLS and CDR2 is YYNGEE. The CDR3 DNA is TGTGCCAGCAGCGTAGCGGAGGGAGGCTACGAGCAGTACTTC. As protein: CASSVAEGGYEQYF.

This rearrangement joins TRBV4-1 to TRBJ2-1; 8 bases fit TRBD2. Per germline, CDR1 MGHRA and CDR2 YSYEKL. Trimming at V came to 5 bases and at J to 2 bases, leaving 5 bases not matched to a gene. This CDR3 is 15 amino acids long. The CDR3 here is CASSGSGGAYNEQFF. The CDR3 region has the DNA TGCGCCAGCAGCGGAAGCGGGGGCGCCTACAATGAGCAGTTCTTC.

The V gene is TRBV5-4, the J gene TRBJ2-7, with D possibly matching TRBD2 (6 bases). Looked up from germline, CDR1 is SGHNT and CDR2 is YYREEE (reference sequence). Trimming left V 5 bases short and J 3 bases short, with 15 bases between. This CDR3 spans 14 amino acids. CDR3 amino acids: CASSERGSNYEQYF. The CDR3 coding sequence is TGTGCCAGCAGTGAACGGGGGTCGAACTACGAGCAGTACTTC.

CDR3 residues: CASSRNSNQPQHF. The CDR3 DNA reads as TGCGCCAGCAGCCGTAATAGCAATCAGCCCCAGCATTTT. The chain links TRBV5-1 to TRBJ1-5; D is unclear. Trimming took 4 bases from V and 0 from J, leaving 5 bases between them. This CDR3 is built from 13 residues. Looked up from germline, CDR1 is SGHRS and CDR2 is YFSETQ.

The V and J genes are TRBV6-1 and TRBJ2-7; a weak D match, TRBD1 (6 bases). V was clipped by 3 bases and J by 3 bases, with 9 bases between them. Germline CDR1 MNHNS, CDR2 SASEGT. The CDR3 has 13 amino acids. This chain's CDR3 is CASSEDSFYEQYF. The DNA for the CDR3 is TGTGCCAGCAGTGAGGACAGCTTCTACGAGCAGTACTTC.

The chain has TRBV7-8 and TRBJ1-1; TRBD1 agrees at 7 bases. The CDR3 loop spans 15 amino acids. Germline CDR1 SGHVS, CDR2 FQNEAQ. With 0 bases clipped from V and 8 bases from J, the junction kept 9 bases outside the gene matches. CDR3: CASSLAGTAHGEAFF. The CDR3 DNA reads TGTGCCAGCAGCTTAGCGGGGACAGCCCATGGGGAAGCTTTCTTT.

The sample holds one count of this clone. The V and J genes are TRBV18 and TRBJ1-2; D is unclear. The ends were cut back, 5 bases at V and 0 bases at J, with 7 bases in the middle. Germline CDR1 and CDR2: KGHSH and LQKENI. The CDR3 is 13 amino acids. The CDR3 DNA reads TGTGCCAGCTCAAAAACGGCTAACTATGGCTACACCTTC. Translation gives CASSKTANYGYTF. The variable domain in full, with the rest retrieved from reference TRBV18 and TRBJ1-2, is NAGVMQNPRHLVRRRGQEARLRCSPMKGHSHVYWYRQLPEEGLKFMVYLQKENIIDESGMPKERFSAEFPKEGPSILRIQQVVRGDSAAYFCASSKTANYGYTFGSGTRLTVV.

This clone has more than one count but fewer than ten. The V call is TRBV4-3, the J call TRBJ2-1, with TRBD2 identical over 11 bases. The CDR3 contains 15 residues. Looked up from germline, CDR1 is LGHNA and CDR2 is YSLEER. V trimming: 3 bases; J trimming: 9 bases; junction bases outside the gene matches: 7. CDR3 nucleotide sequence: TGCGCCAGCAGCCATAGACTAGCGGGGCAGGGTGAGCAGTTCTTC. Its protein is CASSHRLAGQGEQFF.

V gene TRBV27 combines with J gene TRBJ2-3; 12 positions agree with TRBD2. The CDR3 covers 14 residues. Germline V lookup: CDR1 MNHEY, CDR2 SMNVEV (reference sequence). V lost 5 bases, J lost 5 bases, and 2 bases stayed unmatched. Written as DNA, the CDR3 is TGTGCCAGCAGTACTAGCGGGAGGTTAGATACGCAGTATTTT. This encodes CASSTSGRLDTQYF.

The chain uses TRBV15 and TRBJ1-2; D is possibly TRBD1 (6 bases). Trimming removed 0 bases at V and 8 bases at J, with 13 bases between. Per germline, CDR1 LNHNV and CDR2 YYDKDF (reference sequence). The CDR3 runs 14 residues. CDR3 nucleotides: TGTGCCACCAGCAGAGATCAGGGGTTGTTGGGCTACACCTTC. Translating it yields CATSRDQGLLGYTF.

J is TRBJ2-3 and V is TRBV10-2; 7 bases are shared with TRBD1. This CDR3 comprises 15 residues. V dropped 2 bases and J dropped 5; count of bases not matched to a gene: 7. The germline CDR1 and CDR2 sequences are WSHSY and SAAADI. Here the CDR3 DNA reads TGCGCCAGCAGTGAGATAACAGGGGCGAGAGATACGCAGTATTTT. It yields the protein CASSEITGARDTQYF.

The V call is TRBV5-1, the J call TRBJ2-7; maybe TRBD1 (6 bases). CDR3 length: 17 amino acids. In germline, CDR1 is SGHRS, CDR2 YFSETQ. V was clipped by 0 bases and J by 4 bases, with 20 bases between them. DNA of the CDR3: TGCGCCAGCAGCTTGGCCCCGCCGGGACACTCTTTTTACGAGCAGTACTTC. This codes for CASSLAPPGHSFYEQYF.

This chain connects TRBV2 to TRBJ2-7; D uncertain. The length of the CDR3 is 12 residues. Trimming took off 11 bases at V and 0 bases at J, with 11 bases between the two ends. Germline loops: CDR1 SNHLY, CDR2 FYNNEI. The CDR3 region is CAVLTPSYEQYF. CDR3 nucleotide sequence: TGTGCCGTTCTTACACCCTCCTACGAGCAGTACTTC.